This TCR beta chain was documented in a study of T-cell memory formation after mild COVID-19. Whole-study findings and limits: CD4+ bias marked clones expanding day 15 to 37, unlike balanced contracting clones.

A few counts support this clonotype. Its target is unknown. MiXCR was run by TCRdb on the 5' RACE reads, yielding one entry per CDR3 protein. Among around 420,000 distinct CDR3 sequences listed, around 24% were seen once. V was clipped by 3 bases and J by 3 bases, with 11 bases between them. CDR3 length equals 13 residues. The germline V gene encodes CDR1 DFQATT and CDR2 SNEGSKA (reference sequence). Sequenced: PBMCs or a T cell subset sorted from them (not recorded which). This TCR derives from an adult woman who had mild COVID-19 (a few samples of this study predate the infection). Cell type and time point are not known. This chain links TRBV20-1 with TRBJ1-1; D ambiguous. CDR3 DNA sequence: TGCAGTGCTAGGGAGGGCCCCTACACTGAAGCTTTCTTT. Protein sequence: CSAREGPYTEAFF.